The clone carrying this T cell receptor (beta chain) was seen once. Antigen unknown. The source of the sample is a study of regulatory T cells in long-lasting Graves disease. Study-wide background: By definition, persistent Graves' disease involved antithyroid drugs for over 5 years alongside positive TSH receptor antibodies. Broader study findings: Persistent disease preferred TRBV28, TRBJ1-2 and TRBJ2-5; new disease, TRBV20-1 and TRBJ2-1. TCR diversity was lower in persistent Graves' patients than in newly diagnosed ones.

Arm-PCR of CDR3 regions and iRepertoire HTBI primers were used to build TCR beta libraries. TCRdb passed the multiplex PCR reads through MiXCR, listing each CDR3 protein once. The sample consists of approximately 400,000 distinct CDR3 sequences, about 20% of them appearing once. Time point: persistent/refractory GD, antithyroid drugs over 5 years with positive TRAb. Making the TCR library involved RNA that had been extracted from PBMCs. The CDR3 extends over 17 amino acids. Germline CDR1 and CDR2: SNHLY and FYNNEI. Trimming took 1 base from V and 9 from J; bases not matched to a gene: 10. The chain links TRBV2 to TRBJ2-1, with TRBD2 matching 12 bases. The clonotype originates from a female donor with Graves disease. The sequenced sample was peripheral blood mononuclear cells (PBMCs), obtained when the disease was refractory, from a patient treated with antithyroid drugs. CDR3 sequence reads: CASSEGKGLAGGGEQFF. The DNA for the CDR3 is TGTGCCAGCAGTGAAGGAAAGGGGCTAGCGGGAGGGGGTGAGCAGTTCTTC.